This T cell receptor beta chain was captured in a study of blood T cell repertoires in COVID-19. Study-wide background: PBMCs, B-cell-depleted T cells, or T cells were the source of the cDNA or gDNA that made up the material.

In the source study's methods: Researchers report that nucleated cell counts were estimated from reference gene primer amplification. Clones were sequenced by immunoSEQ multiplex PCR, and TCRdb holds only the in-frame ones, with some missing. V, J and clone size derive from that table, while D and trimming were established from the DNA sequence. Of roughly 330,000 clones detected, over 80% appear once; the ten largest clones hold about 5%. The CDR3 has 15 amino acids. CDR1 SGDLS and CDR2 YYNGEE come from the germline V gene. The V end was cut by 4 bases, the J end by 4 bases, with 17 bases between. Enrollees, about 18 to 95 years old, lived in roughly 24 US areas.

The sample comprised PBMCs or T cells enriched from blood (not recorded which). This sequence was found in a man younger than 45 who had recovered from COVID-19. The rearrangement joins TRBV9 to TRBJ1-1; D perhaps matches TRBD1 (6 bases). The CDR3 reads CASSQGSAGVTEAFF. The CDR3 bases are TGTGCCAGCAGCCAGGGGTCTGCTGGGGTCACTGAAGCTTTCTTT. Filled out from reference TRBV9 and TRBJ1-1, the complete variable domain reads DSGVTQTPKHLITATGQRVTLRCSPRSGDLSVYWYQQSLDQGLQFLIQYYNGEERAKGNILERFSAQQFPDLHSELNLSSLELGDSALYFCASSQGSAGVTEAFFGQGTRLTVV.